These 19 T cell receptor beta chains came from one sample sequenced in a study of T-cell memory formation after mild COVID-19. One entry per CDR3 protein results from TCRdb running MiXCR on the 5' RACE reads. The sample lists 470,000 or so distinct CDR3 sequences; around 18% were seen once. Sequencing was performed on PBMCs or a T cell subset sorted from them (not recorded which). These receptors all come from an adult woman who had mild COVID-19 (a few samples of this study predate the infection). Cell type and time point are not known.

This clonotype was seen many times. The chain carries TRBV24-1 and TRBJ2-2; D is perhaps TRBD1 (6 bases). Trimming removed 5 bases at V and 6 bases at J, with 12 bases between. The CDR3 covers 14 residues. Germline CDR1 reads KGHDR; CDR2 reads SFDVKD. The CDR3 DNA reads as TGTGCCACCAGTGCGACAGGATGGGCCGGGGAGCTGTTTTTT. Protein: CATSATGWAGELFF.

This clonotype has a handful of counts. This chain links TRBV3-1 with TRBJ2-3; a possible D gene is TRBD2 (7 bases). The CDR3 totals 16 residues. The V gene lost 1 base and the J gene lost 1 base, with 12 bases spanning the gap. CDR1 is LGHDT and CDR2 is YNNKEL in the germline V gene (reference sequence). The CDR3 spells CASSQGGGGGTDTQYF. DNA of the CDR3: TGTGCCAGCAGCCAAGGAGGAGGGGGGGGCACAGATACGCAGTATTTT.

This clonotype appeared a few times. The chain joins TRBV18 to TRBJ2-2; 8 bases align to TRBD1. The CDR3 spans 16 residues. Germline lookup yields CDR1 KGHSH and CDR2 LQKENI. V lost 1 base and J lost 6; bases outside the gene matches: 7. The CDR3 region has the DNA TGTGCCAGCTCACCACGAGGAAAACAGGGGGCCGGGGAGCTGTTTTTT. Protein: CASSPRGKQGAGELFF. Using reference TRBV18 and TRBJ2-2 for the parts outside the CDR3, the full variable domain is NAGVMQNPRHLVRRRGQEARLRCSPMKGHSHVYWYRQLPEEGLKFMVYLQKENIIDESGMPKERFSAEFPKEGPSILRIQQVVRGDSAAYFCASSPRGKQGAGELFFGEGSRLTVL.

The CDR3 is CSVEVLGQESYEQYF. CDR3 DNA sequence: TGCAGCGTTGAAGTCCTAGGACAGGAGAGCTACGAGCAGTACTTC. The chain combines TRBV29-1 with TRBJ2-7; 7 bases agree with TRBD1. This CDR3 region has 15 residues. The germline gives CDR1 SQVTM, CDR2 ANQGSEA. The V and J ends lost 1 base and 3 bases, in that order; junction bases with no gene match: 9.

This clonotype was detected only a few times. This chain connects TRBV16 to TRBJ2-1; D remains ambiguous. V was cut by 2 bases and J by 3 bases, with 8 bases left in between. CDR3 length: 14 amino acids. Germline assignment: CDR1 KGHSY and CDR2 FQNENV. This CDR3 reads CASSQGKLYNEQFF. In DNA form, the CDR3 reads TGTGCCAGCAGCCAAGGAAAACTCTACAATGAGCAGTTCTTC.

This chain uses TRBV24-1 with TRBJ2-3; 10 nucleotides match TRBD1. Germline V CDR1 and CDR2: KGHDR, SFDVKD. V dropped 8 bases and J dropped 5; count of bases not matched to a gene: 3. The length of the CDR3 is 13 residues. In DNA, the CDR3 is TGTGCCACCAAGCGGACAGGGGGAGATACGCAGTATTTT. Amino acids: CATKRTGGDTQYF.

This clonotype was observed a few times. The CDR3 DNA is TGTGCCAGCAGCTCGGGGAGGTTCCTAAACCTGAATGGCTACACCTTC. It yields the protein CASSSGRFLNLNGYTF. This chain uses TRBV7-3 with TRBJ1-2; no definite D call. Per the germline V gene, CDR1 is SGHTA and CDR2 is FQGTGA. Trimming pared 4 bases from V and 6 bases from J, leaving 21 bases between. This CDR3 region has 16 residues.

This clonotype was picked up a small number of times. The rearrangement links TRBV29-1 to TRBJ1-2; TRBD1 matches at 7 bases. V gave up 0 bases and J gave up 3 bases; unmatched junction bases: 13. Per germline, CDR1 SQVTM and CDR2 ANQGSEA. The CDR3 spans 17 residues. The CDR3, as DNA: TGCAGCGTTGAAGAAGTATTGGACAGGTGGTTGGACTATGGCTACACCTTC. Protein product: CSVEEVLDRWLDYGYTF. Complete variable domain (other parts from reference TRBV29-1 and TRBJ1-2): SAVISQKPSRDICQRGTSLTIQCQVDSQVTMMFWYRQQPGQSLTLIATANQGSEATYESGFVIDKFPISRPNLTFSTLTVSNMSPEDSSIYLCSVEEVLDRWLDYGYTFGSGTRLTVV.

There are a few counts of this clonotype. The chain recombines TRBV29-1 with TRBJ2-1; the match to TRBD2 covers 7 bases. CDR3 length equals 14 residues. In germline, CDR1 is SQVTM, CDR2 ANQGSEA. V trimming: 8 bases; J trimming: 7 bases; junction bases outside the gene matches: 14. CDR3 bases: TGCAGCCACGTTAGGGGAGGCGGGGGTAATGAGCAGTTCTTC. Its protein is CSHVRGGGGNEQFF.

The V and J genes are TRBV10-3 and TRBJ1-1; 7 positions agree with TRBD1. From germline, CDR1 is ENHRY and CDR2 SYGVKD. The CDR3 totals 11 residues. Losses at the gene ends were 11 bases for V and 4 bases for J; bases not matched to a gene: 4. CDR3 protein: CAAKGATEAFF. In DNA, the CDR3 is TGTGCCGCGAAGGGGGCCACTGAAGCTTTCTTT.

This clonotype was picked up a small number of times. The chain couples TRBV20-1 to TRBJ2-3; D assignment may be TRBD1 or TRBD2 (6 bases each). The germline V gene encodes CDR1 DFQATT and CDR2 SNEGSKA (reference sequence). This CDR3 spans 14 amino acids. Trimming removed 6 bases at V and 2 bases at J, with 15 bases between. CDR3 in amino acids: CSAPEGGPTDTQYF. The DNA for the CDR3 is TGCAGTGCGCCCGAGGGGGGCCCCACAGATACGCAGTATTTT.

This clonotype was counted only a few times. The rearrangement joins TRBV10-3 to TRBJ2-7; 9 nucleotides line up with TRBD1. Germline values: CDR1 ENHRY, CDR2 SYGVKD. The V gene end was trimmed by 6 bases and the J gene end by 2 bases; junction bases not matched to a gene: 5. The CDR3 has 14 residues. CDR3 in DNA: TGTGCCATCAGGGGGACAGGGTCTCCCTACGAGCAGTACTTC. This encodes CAIRGTGSPYEQYF.

This clonotype occurred a few times. The chain uses TRBV5-1 and TRBJ1-1, with D possibly TRBD1 on 5 matching bases. Germline values: CDR1 SGHRS, CDR2 YFSETQ. V was pared by 2 bases and J by 5 bases, with 13 bases between. This CDR3 has 14 amino acids. Here the CDR3 DNA reads TGCGCCAGCAGCTTCGGCAGGGCGATTACTGAAGCTTTCTTT. Protein product: CASSFGRAITEAFF.

The gene calls are TRBV24-1 and TRBJ1-5; D ambiguous. The ends were cut back, 5 bases at V and 0 bases at J, with 7 bases in the middle. This CDR3 has 14 residues. Germline V gene lookup returns CDR1 KGHDR and CDR2 SFDVKD. CDR3: CATSAGSSNQPQHF. Here the CDR3 DNA reads TGTGCCACCAGTGCCGGGTCTAGCAATCAGCCCCAGCATTTT.

V and J are TRBV11-3 and TRBJ1-1; possible D gene TRBD1, 5 bases. Germline-derived CDR1 and CDR2 are SGHNT and YENEEA. This CDR3 is built from 14 residues. V lost 5 bases, J lost 5 bases, and 15 bases lay in between. This chain's CDR3 is CASSRVGGRTEAFF. DNA for the CDR3: TGTGCCAGCAGCAGAGTGGGGGGAAGGACTGAAGCTTTCTTT.

V is TRBV7-8 and J is TRBJ2-5; D gene ambiguous. V was cut by 0 bases and J by 5 bases, with 10 bases left in between. The CDR3 loop spans 14 amino acids. Germline V CDR1 and CDR2: SGHVS, FQNEAQ. The DNA for the CDR3 is TGTGCCAGCAGCTTAGCGATGCGACGGGAGACCCAGTACTTC. This gives the protein CASSLAMRRETQYF.

This clonotype was detected many times. V usage is TRBV5-1 and J usage is TRBJ1-5, with TRBD1 matching 8 bases. Per the germline V gene, CDR1 is SGHRS and CDR2 is YFSETQ. V dropped 4 bases and J dropped 3; count of bases not matched to a gene: 9. The CDR3 totals 16 residues. CDR3 nucleotide sequence: TGCGCCAGCAGCCCCAAGGACAGGGAGGCCAATCAGCCCCAGCATTTT. Residues: CASSPKDREANQPQHF.

The J gene is TRBJ2-5, the V gene TRBV7-9, with a weak D call TRBD2 (7 bases). CDR1 and CDR2 (germline): SEHNR, FQNEAQ (reference sequence). With 6 bases removed from V and 5 bases from J, the gap between germline ends came to 16 bases. There are 14 residues in the CDR3. CDR3 region: CASRWGGLMETQYF. CDR3 DNA sequence: TGTGCCAGCAGATGGGGGGGCTTGATGGAGACCCAGTACTTC.

This clonotype was observed a handful of times. CDR3 coding DNA: TGTGCCAGCAGCTTATATACGGGGGGCGCTCCAGAGACCCAGTACTTC. It yields the protein CASSLYTGGAPETQYF. J is TRBJ2-5 and V is TRBV7-9, with D tentatively TRBD2 (7 bases). The germline V and J ends were trimmed by 2 bases and 4 bases, with 17 bases remaining between them. This CDR3 has 16 amino acids. Germline V gives CDR1 SEHNR, CDR2 FQNEAQ (reference sequence). Full variable domain (missing parts from reference TRBV7-9 and TRBJ2-5): DTGVSQNPRHKITKRGQNVTFRCDPISEHNRLYWYRQTLGQGPEFLTYFQNEAQLEKSRLLSDRFSAERPKGSFSTLEIQRTEQGDSAMYLCASSLYTGGAPETQYFGPGTRLLVL.